The source of this T cell receptor beta chain is a study of breast tumors, draining lymph nodes, adjacent tissues. CDR3 length: 15 amino acids. Germline loops: CDR1 KGHSH, CDR2 LQKENI. V was clipped by 6 bases and J by 2 bases; unmatched bases: 9. Study-wide results and limits: Compared with basal-like, luminal-like tumors shared significantly more repertoire with nontumor tissue. Findings are consistent with lymph node origin and intratumoral expansion of most tumor T cells.

In this sample, this clonotype turned up many times. As yet, its antigen is unknown. Breast cancer patients provided tissue from their axillary draining lymph nodes. TCRdb ran MiXCR on the multiplex PCR reads and lists one entry per CDR3 protein. Of 180,000 or so distinct CDR3 sequences listed, around a third are singletons. Sequences were obtained from axillary lymph node tissue. This sequence joins TRBV18 and TRBJ2-7, with TRBD1 identical over 8 bases. This clonotype originated in a female donor with breast cancer. Some clones in this sample may be carry-over from other donors' samples. CDR3 sequence: CASSPRQGLTYEQYF. The CDR3 nucleotides read TGTGCCAGCTCCCCTAGACAGGGGCTCACCTACGAGCAGTACTTC.